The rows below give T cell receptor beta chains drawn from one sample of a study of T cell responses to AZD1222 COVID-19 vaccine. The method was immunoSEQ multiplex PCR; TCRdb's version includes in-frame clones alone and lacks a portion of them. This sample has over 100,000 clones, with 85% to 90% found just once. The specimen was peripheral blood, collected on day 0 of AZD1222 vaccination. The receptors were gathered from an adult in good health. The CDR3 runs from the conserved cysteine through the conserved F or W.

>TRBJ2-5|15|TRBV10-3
CAISDGVAASETQYF
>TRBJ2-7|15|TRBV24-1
CATSDSDRGVSEQYF
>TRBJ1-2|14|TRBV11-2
CASSTYAGALGYTF
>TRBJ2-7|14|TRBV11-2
CASSFGTGGLEQYF
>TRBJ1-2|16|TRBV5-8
CASSLKGQGISYGYTF
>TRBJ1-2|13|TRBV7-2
CASSLVSGNGYTF
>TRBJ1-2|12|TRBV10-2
CASVGANYGYTF
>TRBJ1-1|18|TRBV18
CASSLTDLAGAMGTEAFF
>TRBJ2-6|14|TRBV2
CASTLSSGANVLTF
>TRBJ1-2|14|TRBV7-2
CASSPPGVNYGYTF
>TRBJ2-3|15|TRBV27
CASSPPGLAKDTQYF
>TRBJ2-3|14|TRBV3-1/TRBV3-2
CASSPLGSGGTQYF
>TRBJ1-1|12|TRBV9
CASSPQGREAFF
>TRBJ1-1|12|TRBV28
CASSFSGIEAFF
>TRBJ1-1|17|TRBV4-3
CASSQGGRAYMNTEAFF
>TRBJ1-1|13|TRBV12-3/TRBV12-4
CASSLGAAYEAFF
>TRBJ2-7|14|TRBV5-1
CASSLRGARGEQYF
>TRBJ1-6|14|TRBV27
CASSLQGLVSPLHF
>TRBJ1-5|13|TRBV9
CASSSEGNQPQHF
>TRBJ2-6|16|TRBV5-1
CASSPGAISGANVLTF
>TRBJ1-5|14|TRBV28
CASSLPLSNQPQHF
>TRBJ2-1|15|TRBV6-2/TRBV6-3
CASSGTGGLNNEQFF
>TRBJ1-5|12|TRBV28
CASGRVGQPQHF
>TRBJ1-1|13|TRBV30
CAWNPGGRTEAFF
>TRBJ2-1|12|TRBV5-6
CASSLEAPGQFF
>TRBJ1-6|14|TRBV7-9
CASSLDRGNSPLHF
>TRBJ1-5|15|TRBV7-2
CASSEQGTGDQPQHF
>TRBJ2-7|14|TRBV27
CASSSTGVTQPQYF
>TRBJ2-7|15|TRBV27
CASRRTTLRPDEQYF
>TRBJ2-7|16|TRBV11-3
CASSLDMSGATYEQYF
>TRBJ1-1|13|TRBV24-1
CATSDGAGTEAFF
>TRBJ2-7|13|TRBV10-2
CASSGRDRDEQYF
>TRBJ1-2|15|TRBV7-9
CASSHNKETVYGYTF
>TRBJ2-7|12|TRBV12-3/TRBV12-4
CASSPSGGEQYF
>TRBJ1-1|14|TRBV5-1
CASSDGVGNTEAFF
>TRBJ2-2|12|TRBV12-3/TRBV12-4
CASSFLPGELFF
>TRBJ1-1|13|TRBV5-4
CASSLQGMGEAFF
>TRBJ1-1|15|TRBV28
CASSLSTQPRVEAFF
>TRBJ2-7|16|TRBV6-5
CASSYSFRTGISEQYF
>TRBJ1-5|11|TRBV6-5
CAVGLGGAQHF
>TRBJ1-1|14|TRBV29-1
CSVGPDRENTEAFF
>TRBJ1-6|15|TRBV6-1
CASTYRTGGNSPLHF
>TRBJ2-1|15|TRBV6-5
CARPTPGTSYDEQFF
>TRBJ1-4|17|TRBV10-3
CAISESGRGRSGEKLFF
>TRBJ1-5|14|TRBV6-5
CASSNRGLGQPQHF
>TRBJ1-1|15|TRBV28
CASSLASRDHTEAFF
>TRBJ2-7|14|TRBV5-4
CASSFRGASYEQYF
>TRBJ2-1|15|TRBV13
CASSLYRGEGNEQFF